This TCR beta chain was identified in a study of T cells in Graves' hyperthyroidism and ophthalmopathy. Study background: Sampling of peripheral blood happened at initial diagnosis, prior to any treatment.

Among ophthalmopathy patients, the Clinical Activity Score reached at least 3, the NOSPECS grade reached at least 4, and duration remained under 3 months. Diagnostic decisions used clinical symptoms, serum thyroxine and TRAb, thyroid ultrasound and orbital computed tomography. Amplified TCR beta CDR3 regions came from RNA transcripts. First-round RT-PCR of the TCR CDR3 relied on the HTBI primer set. TCRdb reprocessed the multiplex PCR reads via MiXCR and lists one record per CDR3 protein. The sample holds hundreds of thousands of distinct CDR3 sequences; under 25% are singletons and the top ten take roughly a third. The ends were cut back, 4 bases at V and 7 bases at J, with 21 bases in the middle. The germline V gene encodes CDR1 SGHDT and CDR2 YYEEEE. CDR3 length: 15 amino acids.

Source material: blood. The chain has TRBV5-6 and TRBJ2-7; TRBD1 might be the D (5 bases). This receptor was obtained from a young man with Graves' ophthalmopathy. CDR3 bases: TGTGCCAGCAGCGAGAGGACAAGGCCTGATTGGGAGCAGTACTTC. Amino acid sequence: CASSERTRPDWEQYF.